Only a few counts were recorded for the clone carrying this T cell receptor (beta chain). Its antigen remains unknown. The sample originates from a study of T-cell memory formation after mild COVID-19. General study findings and limits: Later expanders leaned CD4+, whereas clones that contracted between day 15 and 85 were balanced CD4/CD8.

MiXCR was run by TCRdb on the 5' RACE reads, yielding one entry per CDR3 protein. Among 350,000 or so distinct CDR3 sequences listed, around 13% were seen once. The length of the CDR3 is 20 residues. The sequence was collected from a young man who had mild COVID-19 (a few samples of this study predate the infection). Cell type and time point are not known. Source material: PBMCs or a T cell subset sorted from them (not recorded which). This chain joins TRBV21-1 and TRBJ2-3; TRBD2 is the table's D call and was not checked against the DNA. TRBV21-1 represents a pseudogene. The CDR3 DNA reads as TGTGCCAGCAGCAAATTGTTCACTAGCGGGGGGCCTCATAGCACAGATACGCAGTATTTT. This encodes CASSKLFTSGGPHSTDTQYF.